Shown below are 24 T cell receptor beta chains from a single sample sequenced in a study of blood T cells in healthy people across ages (dated by TCRdb to about 2015). The library came from 5' RACE. Sequencing relied on an Illumina HiSeq 2500. A second about 7 to 12 cycle PCR used a sample-barcoded 5' primer and a J-beta primer mix. TCRdb reworked the public reads: Q25 trimming with fastp, MiXCR clone assembly, productive beta chains retained. Every entry covers one CDR3 protein and lists the most common genes and DNA from its rows. For this sample the table gives approximately 850,000 distinct CDR3 sequences, of which 58% were detected only once. The ten largest account for approximately 21% of the sample. The sequencing input was blood. Receptors originate from a young man in good health.

The chain employs TRBV29-1 and TRBJ1-1; unclear D gene. Trimming left V 6 bases short and J 1 base short, with 12 bases between. The germline gives CDR1 SQVTM, CDR2 ANQGSEA. The CDR3 extends over 13 amino acids. In DNA form, the CDR3 reads TGCAGCGTGGTTTTTTCGGGGAACACTGAAGCTTTCTTT. This translates into CSVVFSGNTEAFF.

The chain has TRBV29-1 and TRBJ2-4, with a tentative D call TRBD1 (5 bases). The J call may be mistaken, given a closer DNA end match to TRBJ2-5. Germline V gene sequence: CDR1 SQVTM, CDR2 ANQGSEA. The CDR3 consists of 12 residues. CDR3 DNA: TGCAGCGTTGGTCGGCAGGGAGAGACCCAGTACTTC. Translated: CSVGRQGETQYF.

The J gene is TRBJ2-1, the V gene TRBV20-1, with D possibly TRBD1 on 6 matching bases. This CDR3 region has 15 residues. Germline V gene lookup returns CDR1 DFQATT and CDR2 SNEGSKA (reference sequence). V lost 5 bases and J lost 4, with 18 bases in between. CDR3 amino acids: CSAQGIRGTYNEQFF. In DNA, the CDR3 is TGCAGTGCTCAAGGGATCAGGGGCACGTACAATGAGCAGTTCTTC.

The genes are TRBV29-1 and TRBJ2-5; unclear D gene. Near its end, the DNA agrees better with TRBJ2-7, so the J call may be wrong. Germline assignment: CDR1 SQVTM and CDR2 ANQGSEA. The CDR3 consists of 11 residues. CDR3 region: CSVQVSYEQYF. For the CDR3, the DNA is TGCAGTGTCCAGGTATCCTACGAGCAGTACTTC.

CDR3 amino acids: CRASREHEQYF. The CDR3 DNA reads TGCAGGGCCTCTAGGGAACACGAGCAGTACTTC. V gene TRBV20-1 combines with J gene TRBJ2-7; D remains unclear. The germline V gene encodes CDR1 DFQATT and CDR2 SNEGSKA (reference sequence). This CDR3 is built from 11 residues.

This chain connects TRBV30 to TRBJ2-1; a weak D match, TRBD2 (5 bases). The CDR3 runs 14 residues. CDR1 is GTSNPN, CDR2 SVGIG, per germline (reference sequence). Trimming left V 0 bases short and J 9 bases short, with 15 bases between. The CDR3 DNA is TGTGCCTGGAGTGTGGGCACTAGAACTGGTGAGCAGTTCTTC. It encodes CAWSVGTRTGEQFF.

The count of this clonotype is one. The chain joins TRBV6-6 to TRBJ1-2; D is uncertain. Germline V gene data show CDR1 as MNHNY and CDR2 as SVGAGI (reference sequence). The V and J ends lost 0 bases and 0 bases respectively, with 14 bases between them. The CDR3 has 17 residues. The CDR3 nucleotides read TGTGCCAGCAGTTACTCCCCTGATTTAGTGACTAACTATGGCTACACCTTC. It yields the protein CASSYSPDLVTNYGYTF.

Concerning this clonotype: A single base separates this from a much larger clone, so it may be a read error. The V gene is TRBV30, the J gene TRBJ2-1, with D perhaps TRBD2 (5 bases). Germline V gene sequence: CDR1 GTSNPN, CDR2 SVGIG (reference sequence). Trimming removed 2 bases from V and 7 bases from J, with 9 bases in between. The CDR3 spans 12 residues. The CDR3 is CAWSPEVNEQFF. CDR3 nucleotide sequence: TGTGCCTGGAGTCCGGAGGTGAATGAGCAGTTCTTC.

The V and J genes are TRBV5-6 and TRBJ2-4; D call uncertain. The J call may be incorrect, as the DNA end agrees better with TRBJ2-7. The CDR3 spans 15 residues. CDR1 and CDR2 (germline): SGHDT, YYEEEE. The CDR3 region has the DNA TGTGCCAGCAGCTTGGGGAACTTTATTACGGGCGAGCAGTACTTC. It specifies CASSLGNFITGEQYF.

The CDR3 DNA reads as TGCAGCCCTTACACAGTAGGGCAGTTCTTC. This gives the protein CSPYTVGQFF. J is TRBJ2-1 and V is TRBV29-1; D uncertain. The V end was cut by 8 bases, the J end by 12 bases, with 14 bases between. The CDR3 covers 10 residues. Germline V gene sequence: CDR1 SQVTM, CDR2 ANQGSEA.

The chain joins TRBV4-1 to TRBJ2-1, with D perhaps matching TRBD2 (6 bases). The CDR3 length is 12 residues. The germline V gene has CDR1 MGHRA and CDR2 YSYEKL. V was trimmed by 3 bases and J by 10 bases, leaving 10 bases between them. CDR3 sequence reads: CASSQGGEEQFF. CDR3 sequence (DNA): TGCGCCAGCAGCCAGGGAGGTGAAGAGCAGTTCTTC.

V and J are TRBV7-9 and TRBJ2-1; D not certain. The germline V gene has CDR1 SEHNR and CDR2 FQNEAQ (reference sequence). The CDR3 extends over 12 amino acids. V lost 6 bases to trimming and J lost 5 bases, with 8 bases between them. The CDR3 coding sequence is TGTGCCAGCAGTCCACATCACAATGAGCAGTTCTTC. Its translation: CASSPHHNEQFF.

This clonotype turned up a few times. The chain couples TRBV29-1 to TRBJ2-5; 10 bases are a match to TRBD1. The J call could be wrong; TRBJ2-7 is a better fit for the DNA end. CDR1 and CDR2 from the germline V gene are SQVTM and ANQGSEA. The length of the CDR3 is 14 residues. In DNA, the CDR3 is TGCAGCGTTGCCCCGAGGACAGGGGGGTACGAGCAGTACTTC. Its protein is CSVAPRTGGYEQYF.

V usage is TRBV12-3 or TRBV12-4 and J usage is TRBJ1-2; D gene unclear. V lost 6 bases to trimming and J lost 11 bases, with 19 bases between them. This CDR3 region has 13 residues. The CDR3 DNA sequence: TGTGCCAGCAGGGCGGCAATCGGGTTTGGTTACACCTTC. Its protein is CASRAAIGFGYTF.

This clonotype was recorded a few times. V is TRBV7-2 and J is TRBJ2-1; 9 bases line up with TRBD2. With V trimmed by 7 bases and J by 0 bases, 13 bases remained unmatched. Germline-derived CDR1 and CDR2 are SGHTA and FQGNSA. CDR3 length: 18 amino acids. The CDR3 loop is CASIRVAGAFSSYNEQFF. In DNA, the CDR3 is TGTGCCAGCATACGGGTAGCGGGAGCCTTTAGCTCCTACAATGAGCAGTTCTTC.

CDR3 bases: TGTGCCAGCAGTTACAAGGGGAGGGACCACGCTGAAGCTTTCTTT. This gives the protein CASSYKGRDHAEAFF. The chain has TRBV6-5 and TRBJ1-1, with D perhaps TRBD1 (5 bases). The V and J ends lost 2 bases and 6 bases respectively, with 16 bases between them. Germline CDR1 and CDR2: MNHEY and SVGAGI. CDR3 size: 15 residues.

This sequence joins TRBV6-6 and TRBJ1-2; no clear D. CDR3 length equals 13 residues. V lost 3 bases, J lost 5 bases, and 10 bases lay in between. The germline V gene has CDR1 MNHNY and CDR2 SVGAGI (reference sequence). CDR3 in DNA: TGTGCCAGCAGTTATTTTTTGGGTTATGGCTACACCTTC. Residues: CASSYFLGYGYTF.

The chain recombines TRBV20-1 with TRBJ2-1; D gene unclear. The CDR3 is 13 amino acids. Germline CDR1 DFQATT, CDR2 SNEGSKA (reference sequence). Trimming pared 3 bases from V and 2 bases from J, leaving 8 bases between. The CDR3 DNA is TGCAGTGCTAGTCAAGGGACCTACAATGAGCAGTTCTTC. Protein product: CSASQGTYNEQFF.

This rearrangement joins TRBV20-1 to TRBJ2-7, with 8 nucleotides matching TRBD2. The V gene's germline CDR1 is DFQATT and CDR2 SNEGSKA (reference sequence). The ends lost 2 bases at V and 3 bases at J; junction bases unmatched: 6. The CDR3 loop spans 14 amino acids. CDR3 coding DNA: TGCAGTGCTAGAAGAGGGGGACTAGTCTACGAGCAGTACTTC. Protein product: CSARRGGLVYEQYF.

This clonotype was detected ten times or more. The V gene is TRBV20-1, the J gene TRBJ2-1, with 9 bases aligning to TRBD1. CDR3 size: 21 residues. CDR1 is DFQATT and CDR2 is SNEGSKA in the germline V gene (reference sequence). Trimming cost V 1 base and J 8 bases; bases outside gene matches: 27. The DNA for the CDR3 is TGCAGTGCTAGAGCCGGGGGTGAATGGAACTTACAGGGGGCAACTGGGGATGAGCAGTTCTTC. It encodes CSARAGGEWNLQGATGDEQFF.

This clonotype showed up just a few times. The V call is TRBV27, the J call TRBJ1-2; D is uncertain. CDR3 length equals 15 residues. V shed 2 bases and J shed 4 bases, with 14 bases lying between them. CDR1 MNHEY and CDR2 SMNVEV come from the germline V gene (reference sequence). CDR3 sequence reads: CASSLGFEGGYGYTF. CDR3 sequence (DNA): TGTGCCAGCAGTTTAGGATTCGAGGGAGGCTATGGCTACACCTTC.

V usage is TRBV7-9 and J usage is TRBJ2-1; TRBD2 matches at 11 bases. The length of the CDR3 is 19 residues. Per germline, CDR1 SEHNR and CDR2 FQNEAQ (reference sequence). The V segment lost 6 bases and the J segment 4 bases; nucleotides outside the gene matches: 17. This CDR3 reads CASSRIPTSGTRLYNEQFF. In DNA, the CDR3 is TGTGCCAGCAGTCGCATCCCGACTAGCGGGACAAGACTATACAATGAGCAGTTCTTC.

A word on this clonotype: At one end, the junction sequence differs from germline, possibly due to a read error. The chain uses TRBV13 and TRBJ1-2; 7 bases line up with TRBD1. Germline-derived CDR1 and CDR2 are PRHDT and FYEKMQ (reference sequence). The CDR3 has 15 residues. CDR3 residues: CASSMHATGDHGYTF. The CDR3 coding sequence is TGTGCCAGCAGCATGCACGCTACAGGGGACCATGGCTACACTTTC.

The V call is TRBV20-1, the J call TRBJ2-3, with TRBD1 identical over 10 bases. J lost 4 bases, V lost 4 bases, and 5 bases had no gene match. The V gene's germline CDR1 is DFQATT and CDR2 SNEGSKA (reference sequence). CDR3 length: 14 residues. DNA of the CDR3: TGCAGTGCTACTAGACAGGGGGCTGCAGATACGCAGTATTTT. This codes for CSATRQGAADTQYF.